The next 9 T cell receptor beta chains were all read from a single sample in a study of T cell repertoires in MIS-A myocarditis. The assay was immunoSEQ multiplex PCR, and TCRdb's table has in-frame clones only and misses some. The repertoire consists of about 11,000 clones, with about 80% occurring once and the leading ten covering around 30%. Sequences were obtained from right ventricle heart tissue obtained at autopsy. The receptors were sampled from a man younger than 30 with fulminant myocarditis from multisystem inflammatory syndrome in adults (MIS-A) after COVID-19.

The sample holds one count of this clone. The chain joins TRBV6-5 to TRBJ2-7; tentative D call: TRBD2 (5 bases). The germline CDR1 and CDR2 sequences are MNHEY and SVGAGI. The CDR3 spans 13 residues. Trimming took 8 bases from V and 0 from J, leaving 11 bases between them. Here the CDR3 reads CASEGYFSYEQYF. CDR3 nucleotides: TGTGCCAGCGAGGGTTACTTCTCCTACGAGCAGTACTTC.

In this sample, this clone turned up once. The chain is built from TRBV5-1 and TRBJ2-5; D might be TRBD1 (6 bases). Trimming pared 3 bases from V and 5 bases from J, leaving 17 bases between. Germline V gene lookup returns CDR1 SGHRS and CDR2 YFSETQ. CDR3 length: 15 amino acids. Written as DNA, the CDR3 is TGCGCCAGCAGCTGGGGGCTAGCAGGATATGAGACCCAGTACTTC. Amino acids: CASSWGLAGYETQYF.

In its sample, this clone was seen once. CDR3 protein: CASSDGLQETQYF. The CDR3 DNA reads TGTGCCAGCAGTGATGGACTCCAAGAGACCCAGTACTTC. This chain links TRBV2 with TRBJ2-5; D is perhaps TRBD2 (5 bases). The CDR3 is made up of 13 amino acids. Trimming left V 3 bases short and J 1 base short, with 6 bases between. Germline V lookup: CDR1 SNHLY, CDR2 FYNNEI. The full variable domain, in which reference TRBV2 and TRBJ2-5 provide the parts outside the CDR3, is EPEVTQTPSHQVTQMGQEVILRCVPISNHLYFYWYRQILGQKVEFLVSFYNNEISEKSEIFDDQFSVERPDGSNFTLKIRSTKLEDSAMYFCASSDGLQETQYFGPGTRLLVL.

The CDR3 spells CASSSTRGPYEQYF. The CDR3 DNA reads as TGTGCCAGCAGCTCGACGCGGGGGCCTTACGAGCAGTACTTC. The rearrangement joins TRBV7-2 to TRBJ2-7; D is possibly TRBD2 (7 bases). The CDR3 extends over 14 amino acids. Trimming cost V 4 bases and J 4 bases, with 14 bases left between them. Germline V gives CDR1 SGHTA, CDR2 FQGNSA.

The J gene is TRBJ1-2, the V gene TRBV27, with 8 bases identical to TRBD1. Losses at the gene ends were 8 bases for V and 2 bases for J; bases not matched to a gene: 4. CDR3 length equals 13 residues. Looked up from germline, CDR1 is MNHEY and CDR2 is SMNVEV (reference sequence). The CDR3 here is CASRRTGNYGYTF. The DNA for the CDR3 is TGTGCCAGCCGTCGGACAGGGAACTATGGCTACACCTTC.

The V call is TRBV19, the J call TRBJ2-2, with D maybe TRBD1 (5 bases). CDR1 and CDR2 from the germline V gene are LNHDA and SQIVND (reference sequence). The CDR3 length is 14 residues. V dropped 5 bases and J dropped 2 bases, with 9 bases sitting between them. In DNA form, the CDR3 reads TGTGCCAGTAGTCTCCAGGGAAACACCGGGGAGCTGTTTTTT. Translation: CASSLQGNTGELFF.

V and J are TRBV5-6 and TRBJ2-3; D gene ambiguous. V was pared by 0 bases and J by 1 base, with 12 bases between. Germline V gene lookup returns CDR1 SGHDT and CDR2 YYEEEE. This CDR3 comprises 16 residues. Written as DNA, the CDR3 is TGTGCCAGCAGCTTGGTGGGATCTTTAGGCACAGATACGCAGTATTTT. This codes for CASSLVGSLGTDTQYF.

The chain recombines TRBV7-2 with TRBJ1-3; TRBD1 agrees at 9 bases. This CDR3 is built from 16 residues. The V gene's germline CDR1 is SGHTA and CDR2 FQGNSA. Trimming at V came to 5 bases and at J to 4 bases, leaving 9 bases not matched to a gene. For the CDR3, the DNA is TGTGCCAGCAGCCTGGCAACAGGGGGCAAAGGAAACACCATATATTTT. It yields the protein CASSLATGGKGNTIYF. Full variable domain (outside the CDR3, taken from reference TRBV7-2 and TRBJ1-3): GAGVSQSPSNKVTEKGKDVELRCDPISGHTALYWYRQSLGQGLEFLIYFQGNSAPDKSGLPSDRFSAERTGGSVSTLTIQRTQQEDSAVYLCASSLATGGKGNTIYFGEGSWLTVV.

The chain combines TRBV2 with TRBJ2-3; 7 nucleotides match TRBD1. J lost 4 bases, V lost 7 bases, and 14 bases had no gene match. CDR1 and CDR2 (germline): SNHLY, FYNNEI. This CDR3 contains 16 residues. As DNA, the CDR3 is TGTGCCAGCAAACCAGGCAGGGGGTCGGAATCAGATACGCAGTATTTT. Its protein product is CASKPGRGSESDTQYF.